These 10 T cell receptor beta chains came from one sample sequenced in a study of beta chain features in type 1 diabetes. Their recognized antigens are unknown. Notes on the study in general: Researchers report that Type 1 diabetes patients had moderately but significantly shorter TCRB CDR3s across all four CD4+ subsets.

Sequenced material consisted of expressed TCRB transcripts (all of the isolated RNA was reverse transcribed). The table came from immunoSEQ multiplex PCR; TCRdb's copy has only in-frame clones and leaves some out. The repertoire holds over 650,000 clones, with more than 13% as singletons. Sequenced sample: naive CD4+ T cells from blood. All receptors come from a man in his late teens or twenties with type 1 diabetes.

The V gene is TRBV19, the J gene TRBJ2-5, with unresolved D. The length of the CDR3 is 11 residues. The V gene lost 5 bases and the J gene lost 1 base, with 2 bases spanning the gap. From germline, CDR1 is LNHDA and CDR2 SQIVND (reference sequence). The CDR3 nucleotides read TGTGCCAGTAGTGTCCAAGAGACCCAGTACTTC. This sequence encodes CASSVQETQYF.

Concerning this clone: Other DNA sequences from this sample encode an identical CDR3 as well. The V call is TRBV29-1, the J call TRBJ2-3; D possibly corresponds to TRBD2 (5 bases). This CDR3 comprises 12 residues. Germline V gene data show CDR1 as SQVTM and CDR2 as ANQGSEA. Trimming stripped 3 bases from V and 3 bases from J, with 7 bases between. The CDR3 loop is CSVDEGTDTQYF. In DNA form, the CDR3 reads TGCAGCGTTGATGAGGGAACAGATACGCAGTATTTT.

This clone was found a few times. The chain combines TRBV5-1 with TRBJ1-2, with D tentatively TRBD1 (5 bases). Germline-derived CDR1 and CDR2 are SGHRS and YFSETQ. CDR3 size: 14 residues. V was pared by 4 bases and J by 4 bases, with 14 bases between. CDR3 nucleotides: TGCGCCAGCAGCCCCGGGGACGACGGCTATGGCTACACCTTC. Amino acid sequence: CASSPGDDGYGYTF.

The chain is built from TRBV30 and TRBJ1-2, with 7 bases identical to TRBD1. With 0 bases clipped from V and 7 bases from J, the junction kept 5 bases outside the gene matches. Germline V gives CDR1 GTSNPN, CDR2 SVGIG (reference sequence). The CDR3 extends over 13 amino acids. CDR3 in amino acids: CAWSVTGDGGYTF. CDR3 DNA: TGTGCCTGGAGTGTAACAGGGGATGGTGGCTACACCTTC. Complete variable domain (other parts from reference TRBV30 and TRBJ1-2): SQTIHQWPATLVQPVGSPLSLECTVEGTSNPNLYWYRQAAGRGLQLLFYSVGIGQISSEVPQNLSASRPQDRQFILSSKKLLLSDSGFYLCAWSVTGDGGYTFGSGTRLTVV.

The chain combines TRBV30 with TRBJ2-4; TRBD1 or TRBD2 may be the D gene (6 bases each). The CDR3 is 13 residues long. Germline V gives CDR1 GTSNPN, CDR2 SVGIG (reference sequence). Deletions cut 2 bases from V and 10 bases from J, with 15 bases between. CDR3 amino acids: CAWSKGGSRIQYF. The CDR3 DNA reads as TGTGCCTGGAGTAAGGGGGGCTCTAGGATTCAGTACTTC. Full variable domain (outside the CDR3, taken from reference TRBV30 and TRBJ2-4): SQTIHQWPATLVQPVGSPLSLECTVEGTSNPNLYWYRQAAGRGLQLLFYSVGIGQISSEVPQNLSASRPQDRQFILSSKKLLLSDSGFYLCAWSKGGSRIQYFGAGTRLSVL.

The sample holds a few counts of this clone. This rearrangement joins TRBV25-1 to TRBJ1-2; 8 bases fit TRBD1. V trimming: 4 bases; J trimming: 5 bases; junction bases outside the gene matches: 6. CDR1 and CDR2 (germline): MGHDK, SYGVNS. CDR3 size: 14 residues. The CDR3 loop is CASSARQGSYGYTF. CDR3 sequence (DNA): TGTGCCAGCAGTGCCCGACAGGGGAGTTATGGCTACACCTTC.

The J gene is TRBJ2-5, the V gene TRBV7-6, with D unresolved. Per germline, CDR1 SGHVS and CDR2 FNYEAQ. V was clipped by 5 bases and J by 0 bases, with 1 base between them. This CDR3 is 11 amino acids long. The CDR3 here is CASSDQETQYF. In nucleotides, the CDR3 is TGTGCCAGCAGCGACCAAGAGACCCAGTACTTC. Combining the CDR3 with reference TRBV7-6 and TRBJ2-5 gives the whole variable domain GAGVSQSPRYKVTKRGQDVALRCDPISGHVSLYWYRQALGQGPEFLTYFNYEAQQDKSGLPNDRFSAERPEGSISTLTIQRTEQRDSAMYRCASSDQETQYFGPGTRLLVL.

The V gene is TRBV6-6, the J gene TRBJ2-7; possible D gene TRBD1, 5 bases. The germline CDR1 and CDR2 sequences are MNHNY and SVGAGI (reference sequence). The V gene lost 2 bases and the J gene lost 2 bases, with 10 bases spanning the gap. The CDR3 runs to 14 residues. CDR3 sequence reads: CASSYRGQAYEQYF. The CDR3 nucleotides are TGTGCCAGCAGTTACCGCGGACAAGCCTACGAGCAGTACTTC.

V and J are TRBV5-1 and TRBJ2-5, with D perhaps TRBD1 (7 bases). The CDR3 is made up of 14 amino acids. Trimming removed 4 bases from V and 3 bases from J, with 13 bases in between. Looked up from germline, CDR1 is SGHRS and CDR2 is YFSETQ. CDR3 sequence: CASSQGGLEETQYF. The CDR3 DNA follows: TGCGCCAGCAGCCAGGGGGGCCTAGAAGAGACCCAGTACTTC. The entire variable domain, with the rest obtained from reference TRBV5-1 and TRBJ2-5, is as follows: KAGVTQTPRYLIKTRGQQVTLSCSPISGHRSVSWYQQTPGQGLQFLFEYFSETQRNKGNFPGRFSGRQFSNSRSEMNVSTLELGDSALYLCASSQGGLEETQYFGPGTRLLVL.

This chain uses TRBV19 with TRBJ1-5; D call uncertain. The V end lost 5 bases, the J end lost 3 bases, and 8 bases lay between the germline ends. The CDR3 is 13 amino acids. Germline-derived CDR1 and CDR2 are LNHDA and SQIVND (reference sequence). CDR3 region: CASSLKTNQPQHF. Written as DNA, the CDR3 is TGTGCCAGTAGTCTGAAAACCAATCAGCCCCAGCATTTT.